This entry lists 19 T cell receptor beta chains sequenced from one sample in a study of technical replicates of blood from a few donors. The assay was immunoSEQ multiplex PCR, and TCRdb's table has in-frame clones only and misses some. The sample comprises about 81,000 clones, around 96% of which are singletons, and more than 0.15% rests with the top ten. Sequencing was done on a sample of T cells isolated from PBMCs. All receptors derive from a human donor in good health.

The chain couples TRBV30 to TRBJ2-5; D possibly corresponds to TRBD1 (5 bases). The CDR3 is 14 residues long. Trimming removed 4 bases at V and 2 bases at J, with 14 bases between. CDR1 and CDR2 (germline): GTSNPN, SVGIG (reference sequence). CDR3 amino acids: CAWNRQSMQETQYF. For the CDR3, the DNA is TGTGCCTGGAATCGACAGAGTATGCAAGAGACCCAGTACTTC. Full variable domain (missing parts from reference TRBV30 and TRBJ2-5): SQTIHQWPATLVQPVGSPLSLECTVEGTSNPNLYWYRQAAGRGLQLLFYSVGIGQISSEVPQNLSASRPQDRQFILSSKKLLLSDSGFYLCAWNRQSMQETQYFGPGTRLLVL.

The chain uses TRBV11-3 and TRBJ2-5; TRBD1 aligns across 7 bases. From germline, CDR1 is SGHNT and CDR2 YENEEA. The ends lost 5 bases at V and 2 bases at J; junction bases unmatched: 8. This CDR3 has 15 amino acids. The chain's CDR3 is CASSLGQKVQETQYF. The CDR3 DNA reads TGTGCCAGCAGCCTGGGACAGAAAGTACAAGAGACCCAGTACTTC.

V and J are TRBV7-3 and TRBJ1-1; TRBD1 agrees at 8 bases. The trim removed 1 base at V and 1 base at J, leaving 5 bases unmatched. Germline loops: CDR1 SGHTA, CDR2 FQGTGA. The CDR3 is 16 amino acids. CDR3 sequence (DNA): TGTGCCAGCAGCTTAATAGGGACAGGCCCGAACACTGAAGCTTTCTTT. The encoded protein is CASSLIGTGPNTEAFF.

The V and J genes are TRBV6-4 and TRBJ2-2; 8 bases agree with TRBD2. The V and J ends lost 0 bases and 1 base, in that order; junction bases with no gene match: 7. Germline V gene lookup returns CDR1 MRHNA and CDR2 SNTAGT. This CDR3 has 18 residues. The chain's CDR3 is CASSDSTSGNQNTGELFF. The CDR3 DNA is TGTGCCAGCAGTGACTCTACTAGCGGTAACCAGAACACCGGGGAGCTGTTTTTT.

CDR3 sequence (DNA): TGTGCCAGCAGTTTATTGGCTTTCGGACTAGCGGGAGGGCCTTGGTACGAGCAGTACTTC. Translation: CASSLLAFGLAGGPWYEQYF. The chain combines TRBV28 with TRBJ2-7, with 15 bases fitting TRBD2. Germline CDR1 MDHEN, CDR2 SYDVKM. The CDR3 is 20 residues long. The V gene end was trimmed by 1 base and the J gene end by 4 bases; junction bases not matched to a gene: 14. The full variable domain, in which reference TRBV28 and TRBJ2-7 provide the parts outside the CDR3, is DVKVTQSSRYLVKRTGEKVFLECVQDMDHENMFWYRQDPGLGLRLIYFSYDVKMKEKGDIPEGYSVSREKKERFSLILESASTNQTSMYLCASSLLAFGLAGGPWYEQYFGPGTRLTVT.

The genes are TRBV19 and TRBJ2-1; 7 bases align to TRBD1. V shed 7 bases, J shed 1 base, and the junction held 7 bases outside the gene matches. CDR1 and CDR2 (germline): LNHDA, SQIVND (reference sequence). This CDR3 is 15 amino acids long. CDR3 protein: CASTPDRVSYNEQFF. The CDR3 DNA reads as TGTGCCAGTACGCCAGACAGGGTGTCCTACAATGAGCAGTTCTTC.

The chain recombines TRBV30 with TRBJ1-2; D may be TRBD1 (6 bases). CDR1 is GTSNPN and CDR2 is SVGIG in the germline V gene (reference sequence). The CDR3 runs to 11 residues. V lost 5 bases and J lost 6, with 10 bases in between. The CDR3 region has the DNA TGTGCCTGGCCTACAGGGAATGGCTACACCTTC. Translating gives CAWPTGNGYTF.

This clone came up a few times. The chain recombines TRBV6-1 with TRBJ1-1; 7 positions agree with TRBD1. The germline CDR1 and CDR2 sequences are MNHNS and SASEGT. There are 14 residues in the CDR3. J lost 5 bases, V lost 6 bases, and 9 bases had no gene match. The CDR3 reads CASSPTGTGTEAFF. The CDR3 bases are TGTGCCAGCAGCCCGACAGGGACGGGAACTGAAGCTTTCTTT.

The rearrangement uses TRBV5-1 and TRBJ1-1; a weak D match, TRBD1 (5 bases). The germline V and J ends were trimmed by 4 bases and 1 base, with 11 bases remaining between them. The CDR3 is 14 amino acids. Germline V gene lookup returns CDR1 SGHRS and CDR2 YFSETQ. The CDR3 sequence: CASSPPDRNTEAFF. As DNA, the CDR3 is TGCGCCAGCAGCCCACCTGACAGGAACACTGAAGCTTTCTTT.

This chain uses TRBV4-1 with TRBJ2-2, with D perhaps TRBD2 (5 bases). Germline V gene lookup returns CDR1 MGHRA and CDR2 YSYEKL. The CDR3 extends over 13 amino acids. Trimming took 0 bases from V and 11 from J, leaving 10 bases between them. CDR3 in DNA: TGCGCCAGCAGCCAAGAAATTGAGGGTGAGCTGTTTTTT. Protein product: CASSQEIEGELFF.

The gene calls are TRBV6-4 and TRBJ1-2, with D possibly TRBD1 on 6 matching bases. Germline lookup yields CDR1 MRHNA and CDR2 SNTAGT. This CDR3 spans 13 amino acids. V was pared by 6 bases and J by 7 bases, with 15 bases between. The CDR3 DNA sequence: TGTGCCAGCAGCCCGGGACACCCTTTTGGCTACACCTTC. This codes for CASSPGHPFGYTF.

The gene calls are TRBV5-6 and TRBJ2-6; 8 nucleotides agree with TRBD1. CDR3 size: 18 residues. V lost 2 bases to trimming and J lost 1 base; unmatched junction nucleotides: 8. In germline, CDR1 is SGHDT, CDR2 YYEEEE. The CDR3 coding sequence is TGTGCCAGCAGCTTTTTTGGGACAGGTATATCTGGGGCCAACGTCCTGACTTTC. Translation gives CASSFFGTGISGANVLTF.

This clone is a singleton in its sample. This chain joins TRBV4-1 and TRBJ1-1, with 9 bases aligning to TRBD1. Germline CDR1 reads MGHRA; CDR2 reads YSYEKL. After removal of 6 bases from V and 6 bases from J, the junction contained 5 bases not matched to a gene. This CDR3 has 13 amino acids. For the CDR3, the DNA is TGCGCCAGCAGACGGGGACAGGGTTCTGAAGCTTTCTTT. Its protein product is CASRRGQGSEAFF.

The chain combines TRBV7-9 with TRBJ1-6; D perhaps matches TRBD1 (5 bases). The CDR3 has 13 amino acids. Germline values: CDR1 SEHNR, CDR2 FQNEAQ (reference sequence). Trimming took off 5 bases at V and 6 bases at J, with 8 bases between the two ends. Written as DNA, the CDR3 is TGTGCCAGCAGCCTAGGGGCTAATTCACCCCTCCACTTT. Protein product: CASSLGANSPLHF.

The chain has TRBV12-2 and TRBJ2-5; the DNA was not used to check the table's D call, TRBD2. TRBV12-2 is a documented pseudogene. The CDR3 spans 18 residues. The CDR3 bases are TGTGCAAGTCACCAGATTTCGACTAGCGGGGGGTTTGGGCAGACCCAGTACTTC. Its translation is CASHQISTSGGFGQTQYF.

CDR3: CASSLGGVDNEQFF. CDR3 nucleotides: TGCGCCAGCAGCTTAGGGGGAGTTGACAATGAGCAGTTCTTC. This chain uses TRBV5-1 with TRBJ2-1, with D maybe TRBD1 (6 bases). V was shortened by 2 bases and J by 5 bases, with 11 bases between the two germline ends. Germline values: CDR1 SGHRS, CDR2 YFSETQ. The CDR3 runs to 14 residues.

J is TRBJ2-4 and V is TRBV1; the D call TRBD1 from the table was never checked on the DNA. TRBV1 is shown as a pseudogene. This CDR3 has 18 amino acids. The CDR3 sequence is CTSSRREGTGLAKNIQYF. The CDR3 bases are TGCACCAGCAGCCGAAGAGAAGGGACAGGGCTAGCCAAAAACATTCAGTACTTC.

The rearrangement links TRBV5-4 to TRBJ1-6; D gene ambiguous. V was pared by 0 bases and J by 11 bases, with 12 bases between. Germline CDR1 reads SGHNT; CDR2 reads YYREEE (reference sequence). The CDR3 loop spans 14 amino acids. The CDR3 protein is CASSLDRVPTPLHF. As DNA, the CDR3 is TGTGCCAGCAGCTTGGATCGGGTTCCGACACCCCTCCACTTT.

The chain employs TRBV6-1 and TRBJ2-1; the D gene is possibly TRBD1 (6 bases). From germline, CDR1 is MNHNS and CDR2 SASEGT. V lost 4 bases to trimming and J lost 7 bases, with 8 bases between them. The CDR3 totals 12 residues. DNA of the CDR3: TGTGCCAGCAGTGGGACAGTAAATGAGCAGTTCTTC. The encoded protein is CASSGTVNEQFF.